This T cell receptor (beta chain) was profiled in a study of shared clonotypes between healthy human individuals. V shed 5 bases and J shed 1 base, with 14 bases lying between them. CDR1 and CDR2 (germline): SGHTA, FQGTGA. The CDR3 loop spans 16 amino acids. The method was immunoSEQ multiplex PCR; TCRdb's version includes in-frame clones alone and lacks a portion of them. The repertoire has 2 million to 2.5 million clones, less than 95% of them found once; the top ten carry 0.37%. Sample: naive CD4+ T cells from PBMCs. Subset described: CD45RA+ positively selected. This receptor was obtained from a man between 18 and 35 years old in good health. Some clones in this sample may be carry-over from other donors' samples. V and J are TRBV7-3 and TRBJ2-2, with D perhaps TRBD2 (7 bases). The CDR3 region has the DNA TGTGCCAGCAGCCCCGGGGGCGGGGGGAACACCGGGGAGCTGTTTTTT. Translated: CASSPGGGGNTGELFF.